This is a list of T cell receptor beta chains from one sample in a study of blood T cell repertoires in COVID-19. Sequencing was performed with immunoSEQ multiplex PCR; in TCRdb, only in-frame clones are kept and a portion is missing. This repertoire shows roughly 140,000 clones, roughly 80% found once; its top ten account for about 4%. The sample consisted of peripheral blood. These receptors were collected from an older man who had recovered from COVID-19. Each CDR3 is given with its conserved first and last residue. D genes are given only for firm matches. Clone size, where shown, is once, few, many, or a class for clones that have expanded.

d_call	v_call	j_call	clone_size	cdr3_aa	cdr3_nt
NA	TRBV23-1	TRBJ2-7	NA	CASSQGQGTYEQYF	TGCGCCAGCAGTCAGGGGCAGGGAACATACGAGCAGTACTTC
NA	TRBV4-1	TRBJ1-5	NA	CASSLQRDTSNQPQHF	TGCGCCAGCAGCCTCCAGAGGGATACTAGCAATCAGCCCCAGCATTTT
NA	TRBV30	TRBJ2-7	NA	CAVLGGSGREQYF	TGTGCCGTCCTCGGGGGTTCGGGGAGGGAGCAGTACTTC
NA	TRBV18	TRBJ2-1	NA	CASSEGRDNEQFF	TGTGCCAGCTCAGAGGGAAGGGACAATGAGCAGTTCTTC
NA	TRBV7-9	TRBJ1-6	NA	CASRSPSSYNSPLHF	TGTGCCAGCAGGTCCCCTAGCTCCTATAATTCACCCCTCCACTTT
TRBD1	TRBV7-2	TRBJ2-7	NA	CASSLDVSGGEQYF	TGTGCCAGCAGCTTAGATGTATCAGGGGGCGAGCAGTACTTC
TRBD1	TRBV29-1	TRBJ2-3	NA	CSVVRQGGNTDTQYF	TGCAGCGTTGTAAGACAGGGGGGGAATACAGATACGCAGTATTTT
TRBD2	TRBV7-2	TRBJ2-3	NA	CASSLDRTSGNTDTQYF	TGTGCCAGCAGCTTGGACCGGACTAGCGGGAACACAGATACGCAGTATTTT
TRBD2	TRBV29-1	TRBJ2-1	NA	CSVELSSGRAYNEQFF	TGCAGCGTTGAACTCTCCAGCGGGAGGGCCTACAATGAGCAGTTCTTC
NA	TRBV5-4	TRBJ2-7	NA	CASSSIGESYEQYF	TGTGCCAGCAGCTCCATCGGGGAATCCTACGAGCAGTACTTC
TRBD2	TRBV7-9	TRBJ2-5	NA	CASSPSGTSGSETQYF	TGTGCCAGCAGCCCGTCCGGGACTAGCGGGTCGGAGACCCAGTACTTC
NA	TRBV5-1	TRBJ2-7	NA	CASSQDGSSYEQYF	TGCGCCAGCAGCCAAGACGGGAGCTCCTACGAGCAGTACTTC
NA	TRBV3-1/TRBV3-2	TRBJ1-1	NA	CASSQVGGPNTEAFF	TGTGCCAGCAGCCAAGTGGGGGGGCCTAACACTGAAGCTTTCTTT
NA	TRBV27	TRBJ2-1	NA	CASSLREVHYNEQFF	TGTGCCAGCAGTTTGAGGGAAGTCCACTACAATGAGCAGTTCTTC
TRBD2	TRBV10-1	TRBJ2-1	many	CASSALAGGNNEQFF	TGCGCCAGCAGTGCTTTAGCGGGAGGTAATAATGAGCAGTTCTTC
NA	TRBV10-3	TRBJ1-1	NA	CAISAGWRRNTEAFF	TGTGCCATCAGTGCCGGGTGGCGGAGGAACACTGAAGCTTTCTTT
TRBD1	TRBV5-1	TRBJ2-6	NA	CASSPGQAGANVLTF	TGCGCCAGCAGCCCTGGACAGGCTGGGGCCAACGTCCTGACTTTC
NA	TRBV30	TRBJ1-1	NA	CAWRQRANTEAFF	TGTGCCTGGAGGCAGAGGGCGAACACTGAAGCTTTCTTT
TRBD2	TRBV2	TRBJ2-2	NA	CASEPTSGGNTGELFF	TGTGCCAGCGAACCCACTAGCGGGGGAAACACCGGGGAGCTGTTTTTT
NA	TRBV9	TRBJ1-2	NA	CASSVHEKGVFGYTF	TGTGCCAGCAGCGTACACGAGAAGGGGGTTTTTGGCTACACCTTC
NA	TRBV6-5	TRBJ1-1	NA	CATKGGGEAFF	TGTGCCACCAAAGGGGGGGGCGAAGCTTTCTTT
NA	TRBV5-1	TRBJ1-1	few	CASSPEGSGYTEAFF	TGCGCCAGCAGCCCCGAGGGCAGTGGGTACACTGAAGCTTTCTTT
NA	TRBV12-3/TRBV12-4	TRBJ1-1	NA	CASSLKGLAFF	TGTGCCAGCAGTTTAAAGGGGCTGGCTTTCTTT
NA	TRBV6-5	TRBJ1-5	NA	CASISGAEGQPQHF	TGTGCCAGCATTAGCGGGGCTGAGGGGCAGCCCCAGCATTTT
NA	TRBV7-9	TRBJ1-1	NA	CASSLGRNTEAFF	TGTGCCAGCAGCTTGGGCAGGAACACTGAAGCTTTCTTT
TRBD1	TRBV9	TRBJ2-1	NA	CASSPGWDSPYNEQFF	TGTGCCAGCAGCCCCGGTTGGGACAGCCCCTACAATGAGCAGTTCTTC
NA	TRBV11-3	TRBJ2-7	NA	CASSLRGGIGEQYF	TGTGCCAGCAGCTTACGTGGGGGCATTGGCGAGCAGTACTTC
TRBD1	TRBV25-1	TRBJ2-5	NA	CASGWTGVFPETQYF	TGTGCCAGCGGATGGACAGGGGTCTTCCCAGAGACCCAGTACTTC
TRBD2	TRBV29-1	TRBJ2-3	NA	CSAMSGRATDTQYF	TGCAGCGCCATGAGCGGGAGGGCCACAGATACGCAGTATTTT
NA	TRBV7-9	TRBJ1-2	NA	CASSLEGRASGYTF	TGTGCCAGCAGCTTAGAGGGCAGGGCCTCTGGCTACACCTTC
TRBD2	TRBV11-3	TRBJ2-5	once	CASSSTSGETQYF	TGTGCCAGCAGCTCAACTAGCGGGGAGACCCAGTACTTC
NA	TRBV5-8	TRBJ2-1	NA	CASSASRTAYNEQFF	TGTGCCAGCAGCGCCTCTAGGACAGCCTACAATGAGCAGTTCTTC
TRBD2	TRBV28	TRBJ2-1	once	CASTTAGAGEGYNEQFF	TGTGCCAGCACCACTGCCGGTGCGGGAGAAGGCTACAATGAGCAGTTCTTC
NA	TRBV7-9	TRBJ1-3	NA	CASSLATGNTIYF	TGTGCCAGCAGCTTAGCCACTGGAAACACCATATATTTT
NA	TRBV5-8	TRBJ1-1	NA	CASSLVVWGRFGLNTEAFF	TGTGCCAGCAGCTTGGTAGTCTGGGGCAGGTTCGGCTTGAACACTGAAGCTTTCTTT
TRBD1	TRBV7-6	TRBJ1-1	NA	CASSLGPGTGSMNTEAFF	TGTGCCAGCAGCTTAGGTCCAGGGACAGGGTCGATGAACACTGAAGCTTTCTTT
TRBD2	TRBV5-6	TRBJ2-1	once	CASSMMGGYNEQFF	TGTGCCAGCAGTATGATGGGAGGGTACAATGAGCAGTTCTTC
TRBD1	TRBV3-1/TRBV3-2	TRBJ1-2	once	CASSPRTGKGYTF	TGTGCCAGCAGCCCTCGGACAGGGAAAGGCTACACCTTC
TRBD1	TRBV30	TRBJ2-7	once	CAWSPRQGNEQYF	TGTGCCTGGAGTCCGAGACAGGGCAACGAGCAGTACTTC
TRBD2	TRBV7-9	TRBJ2-1	once	CASSMRTSGDNEQFF	TGTGCCAGCAGCATGAGGACTAGCGGCGACAATGAGCAGTTCTTC
NA	TRBV24-1	TRBJ2-1	NA	CATSDDRQANEQFF	TGTGCCACCAGTGATGACCGACAGGCTAATGAGCAGTTCTTC
TRBD2	TRBV11-2	TRBJ2-3	NA	CASSLTGLGTDTQYF	TGTGCCAGCAGCTTAACAGGACTAGGCACAGATACGCAGTATTTT
NA	TRBV7-8	TRBJ2-7	NA	CASRVPPEVEQYF	TGTGCCAGCAGGGTACCCCCCGAGGTCGAGCAGTACTTC
TRBD1	TRBV6-7	TRBJ2-7	once	CASTKTGGDRNYEQYF	TGTGCCAGCACCAAAACAGGAGGGGACAGGAACTACGAGCAGTACTTC
TRBD2	TRBV5-1	TRBJ2-2	few	CASSLDGTSHTGELFF	TGCGCCAGCAGCTTGGATGGGACTAGCCACACCGGGGAGCTGTTTTTT
NA	TRBV6-2/TRBV6-3	TRBJ2-2	NA	CASSYWETANTGELFF	TGTGCCAGCAGTTACTGGGAGACGGCGAACACCGGGGAGCTGTTTTTT
NA	TRBV30	TRBJ2-7	NA	CAWSVANYEQYF	TGTGCCTGGAGTGTAGCCAACTACGAGCAGTACTTC
TRBD2	TRBV4-1	TRBJ2-2	NA	CASSQILAGVRELFF	TGCGCCAGCAGCCAAATACTAGCGGGAGTGAGGGAGCTGTTTTTT
NA	TRBV30	TRBJ1-2	NA	CAWNLKTGNYGYTF	TGTGCCTGGAACCTAAAGACGGGGAACTATGGCTACACCTTC
NA	TRBV18	TRBJ2-3	few	CASSPPVQEGQYF	TGTGCCAGCTCACCACCGGTACAAGAGGGGCAGTATTTT
NA	TRBV9	TRBJ2-5	NA	CASSPRPGIQETQYF	TGTGCCAGCAGCCCCCGACCAGGGATCCAAGAGACCCAGTACTTC
TRBD1	TRBV19	TRBJ2-1	NA	CASSTQGTYNEQFF	TGTGCCAGTAGTACACAGGGGACCTACAATGAGCAGTTCTTC
NA	TRBV4-1	TRBJ2-7	NA	CASSQAESSYEQYF	TGCGCCAGCAGCCAAGCGGAGAGCTCCTACGAGCAGTACTTC